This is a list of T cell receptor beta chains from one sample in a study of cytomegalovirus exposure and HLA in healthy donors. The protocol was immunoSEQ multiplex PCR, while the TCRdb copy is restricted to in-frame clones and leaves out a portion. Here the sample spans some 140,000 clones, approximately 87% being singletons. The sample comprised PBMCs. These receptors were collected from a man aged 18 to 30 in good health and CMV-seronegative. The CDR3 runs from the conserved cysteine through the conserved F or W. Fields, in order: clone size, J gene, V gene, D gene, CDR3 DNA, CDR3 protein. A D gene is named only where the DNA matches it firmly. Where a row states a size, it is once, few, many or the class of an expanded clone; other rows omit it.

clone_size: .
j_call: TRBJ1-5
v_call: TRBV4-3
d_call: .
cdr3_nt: TGCGCCAGCAGCCAAGAGTACGGGACATATAGCAATCAGCCCCAGCATTTT
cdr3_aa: CASSQEYGTYSNQPQHF

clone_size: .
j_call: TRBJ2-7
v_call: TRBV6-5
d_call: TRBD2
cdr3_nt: TGTGCCAGCAGAGTACTAGCGAGAGGCGACTACGAGCAGTACTTC
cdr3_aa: CASRVLARGDYEQYF

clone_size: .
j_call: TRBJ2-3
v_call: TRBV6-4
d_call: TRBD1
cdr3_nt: TGTGCCAGCAGCGCCTATGGGGCAGGGGGCCAAGATACGCAGTATTTT
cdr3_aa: CASSAYGAGGQDTQYF

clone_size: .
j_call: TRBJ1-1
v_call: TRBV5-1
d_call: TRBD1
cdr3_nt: TGCGCCAGCAGCTTACGAGGACAGGGGACTGAAGCTTTCTTT
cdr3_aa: CASSLRGQGTEAFF

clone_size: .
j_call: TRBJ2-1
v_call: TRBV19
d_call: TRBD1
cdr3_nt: TGTGCCAGTAGTTCCCGGACAGGACTCCTCTACAATGAGCAGTTCTTC
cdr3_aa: CASSSRTGLLYNEQFF

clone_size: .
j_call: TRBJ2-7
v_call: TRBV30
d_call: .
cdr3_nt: TGTGCCTGGAGTGTACAGGAGGGGTTCGAGCAGTACTTC
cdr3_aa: CAWSVQEGFEQYF

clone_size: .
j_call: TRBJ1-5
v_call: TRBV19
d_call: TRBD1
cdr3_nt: TGTGCCAGTAGTTCATCTGGACAGGCCCATCAGCCCCAGCATTTT
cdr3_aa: CASSSSGQAHQPQHF

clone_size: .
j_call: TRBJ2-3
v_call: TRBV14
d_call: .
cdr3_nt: TGTGCCAGCAGCCAAGGGCTTTCTAGCACAGATACGCAGTATTTT
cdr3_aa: CASSQGLSSTDTQYF

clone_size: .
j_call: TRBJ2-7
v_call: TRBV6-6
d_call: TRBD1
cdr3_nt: TGTGCCAGCAGTTCGACCCGGACAGGACCTACCTACGAGCAGTACTTC
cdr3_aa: CASSSTRTGPTYEQYF

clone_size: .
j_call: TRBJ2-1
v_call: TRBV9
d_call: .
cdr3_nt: TGTGCCAGCAGCGTAGGACTCAAATACAATGAGCAGTTCTTC
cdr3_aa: CASSVGLKYNEQFF

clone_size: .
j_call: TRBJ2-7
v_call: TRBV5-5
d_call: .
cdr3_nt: TGTGCCAGCAGCTTAATACCGGGTGGGGAGCAGTACTTC
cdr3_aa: CASSLIPGGEQYF

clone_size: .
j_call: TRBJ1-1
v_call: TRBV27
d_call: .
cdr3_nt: TGTGCCAGCAACGAGCGCTGGACAGTGGGCTATACTGAAGCTTTCTTT
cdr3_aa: CASNERWTVGYTEAFF

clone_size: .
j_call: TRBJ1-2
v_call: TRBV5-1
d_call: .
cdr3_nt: TGCGCCAGCAAGCCTGGGAGTGGCGACTATGGCTACACCTTC
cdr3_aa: CASKPGSGDYGYTF

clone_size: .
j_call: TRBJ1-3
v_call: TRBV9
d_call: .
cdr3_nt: TGTGCCAGCAGCGCCAGACTCCTTAGCTCTGGAAACACCATATATTTT
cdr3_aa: CASSARLLSSGNTIYF

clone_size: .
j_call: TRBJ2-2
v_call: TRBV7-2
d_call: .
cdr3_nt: TGTGCCAGCAGCCAGGACAGACGAACCGGGGAGCTGTTTTTT
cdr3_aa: CASSQDRRTGELFF

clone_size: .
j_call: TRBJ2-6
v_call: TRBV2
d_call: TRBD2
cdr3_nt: TGTGCCAGCAATCTGGTACGCGTCGGGGGAGGGCTGGCTGGGGCCAACGTCCTGACTTTC
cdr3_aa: CASNLVRVGGGLAGANVLTF

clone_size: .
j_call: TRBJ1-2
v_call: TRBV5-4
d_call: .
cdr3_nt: TGTGCCAGCAGCTTGGCTGTCAGGGGCGATGGCTACACCTTC
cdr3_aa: CASSLAVRGDGYTF

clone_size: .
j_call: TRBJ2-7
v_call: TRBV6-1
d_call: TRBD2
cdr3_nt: TGTGCCACGACGGGGAGGGTCTACGAGCAGTACTTC
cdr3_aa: CATTGRVYEQYF

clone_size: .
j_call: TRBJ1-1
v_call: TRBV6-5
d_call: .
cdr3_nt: TGTGCCAGCAGCCCCCGGCCCGGGATGAACACTGAAGCTTTCTTT
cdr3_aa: CASSPRPGMNTEAFF

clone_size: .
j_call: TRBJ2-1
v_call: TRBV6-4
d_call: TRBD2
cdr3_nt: TGTGCCAGCAGTGACTCGTCTAGCGGGAGATATGAGCAGTTCTTC
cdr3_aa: CASSDSSSGRYEQFF

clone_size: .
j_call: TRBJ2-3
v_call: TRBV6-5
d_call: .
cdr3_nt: TGTGCCAGCAGATTCCAGGCTAGCACAGATACGCAGTATTTT
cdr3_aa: CASRFQASTDTQYF

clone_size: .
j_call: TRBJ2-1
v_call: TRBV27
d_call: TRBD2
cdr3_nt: TGTGCCAGCAGTCCGGGGACTAGCGCCTACAATGAGCAGTTCTTC
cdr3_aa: CASSPGTSAYNEQFF

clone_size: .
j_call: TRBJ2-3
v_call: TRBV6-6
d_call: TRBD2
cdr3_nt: TGTGCCAGCAGTCCGCCGGGGGGGGGCCCCACAGATACGCAGTATTTT
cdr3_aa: CASSPPGGGPTDTQYF

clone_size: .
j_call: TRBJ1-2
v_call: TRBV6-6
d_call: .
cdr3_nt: TGTGCCAGCAATTGGGGTGGACCCGGGACTTATGGCTACACCTTC
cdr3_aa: CASNWGGPGTYGYTF

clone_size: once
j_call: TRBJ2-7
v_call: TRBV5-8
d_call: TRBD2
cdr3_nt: TGTGCCAGCAGCTCCGCGGGCGGGAGGTACGAGCAGTACTTC
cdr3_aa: CASSSAGGRYEQYF

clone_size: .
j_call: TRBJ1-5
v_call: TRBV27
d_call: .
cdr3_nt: TGTGCCAGCAGTTTAATGCTCCTCTATAGCAATCAGCCCCAGCATTTT
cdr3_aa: CASSLMLLYSNQPQHF